This is a list of T cell receptor beta chains from one sample in a study of cytomegalovirus exposure and HLA in healthy donors. Libraries were prepared by immunoSEQ multiplex PCR; TCRdb keeps only in-frame clonotypes and omits some of them. The table shows 110,000 or so clones, with 86% occurring only once. Sample: PBMCs. These receptors came from a man younger than 35 in good health and CMV-seronegative. The CDR3 runs from the conserved cysteine through the conserved F or W. D genes are given only for firm matches. The size of a clone is reported for some rows only, either as once, few or many, or as a class for expanded clones.

j_call v_call clone_size d_call cdr3_nt cdr3_aa
TRBJ2-3 TRBV5-8 . TRBD2 TGTGCCAGCAGGGGGGGACTAGCAGGTACAGATACGCAGTATTTT CASRGGLAGTDTQYF
TRBJ2-7 TRBV7-9 once . TGTGCCAGCGAGACAGCCACCTACGAGCAGTACTTC CASETATYEQYF
TRBJ1-1 TRBV18 . . TGTGCCAGCTCACAACAGGGAGACACTGAAGCTTTCTTT CASSQQGDTEAFF
TRBJ1-2 TRBV5-6 . . TGTGCCAGCAGACCTGAGGGATGGTTGAACTATGGCTACACCTTC CASRPEGWLNYGYTF
TRBJ2-2 TRBV5-4 . . TGTGCCAGCAGCTCCTTTGGGGCTGATAACAGGGCTCGGAACACCGGGGAGCTGTTTTTT CASSSFGADNRARNTGELFF
TRBJ2-3 TRBV19 . . TGTGCCAGTAGTACTCGAGCGGATACGCAGTATTTT CASSTRADTQYF
TRBJ2-7 TRBV29-1 . TRBD2 TGCAGCGTTTCCGGGACTAGCCTTTACGAGCAGTACTTC CSVSGTSLYEQYF
TRBJ2-2 TRBV5-1 . . TGCGCCAGCAGCTTGGTTGTGGGGGCTGACTACACCGGGGAGCTGTTTTTT CASSLVVGADYTGELFF
TRBJ2-1 TRBV19 . TRBD2 TGTGCCAGTAGTACACTAGCGGGAGCTAGGGGTGAGCAGTTCTTC CASSTLAGARGEQFF
TRBJ2-2 TRBV19 few . TGTGCCAGCCAAGAGGGGGGGTGGACCGGGGAGCTGTTTTTT CASQEGGWTGELFF
TRBJ2-3 TRBV27 . TRBD2 TGTGCCAGCCGGATGACGGCGGGAGGGTATACAGATACGCAGTATTTT CASRMTAGGYTDTQYF
TRBJ2-1 TRBV4-2 . . TGTGCCAGCAGCCAAGACGGAAGGGGTAGCGGACTGATTAATGAGCAGTTCTTC CASSQDGRGSGLINEQFF
TRBJ2-2 TRBV2 . . TGTGCCAGCAGTGAAGGTCCTAACACCGGGGAGCTGTTTTTT CASSEGPNTGELFF
TRBJ1-1 TRBV27 . TRBD1 TGTGCCAGCAGTTTCTCCGGGACAGCCTTGACTGAAGCTTTCTTT CASSFSGTALTEAFF
TRBJ2-5 TRBV6-5 . TRBD1 TGTGCCAGCAGTTACTCTTCAGGGGGCTCTTTGGAGACCCAGTACTTC CASSYSSGGSLETQYF
TRBJ2-2 TRBV19 . . TGTGCCAGTAGTCTCCCAGGGGGGCTCGGGGAGCTGTTTTTT CASSLPGGLGELFF
TRBJ2-3 TRBV11-2 . . TGTGCCAGCAGCCTGGGAGGACAGGTTACGACAGATACGCAGTATTTT CASSLGGQVTTDTQYF
TRBJ2-1 TRBV5-6 once . TGTGCCAGCAGCCGAACCGTCGGAGGGGGCCGGGGTTACAATGAGCAGTTCTTC CASSRTVGGGRGYNEQFF
TRBJ1-1 TRBV6-1 . . TGTGCCAGCAGTGAAGCTAGGCAGGGGACGTGGGGCACTGAAGCTTTCTTT CASSEARQGTWGTEAFF
TRBJ2-2 TRBV30 . TRBD1 TGTGCCTGGAGTGCCACAGGGGTATGGACCGGGGAGCTGTTTTTT CAWSATGVWTGELFF
TRBJ2-1 TRBV7-9 . . TGTGCCAGCAGCTTAGTCTCGGGGGATGAGCAGTTCTTC CASSLVSGDEQFF
TRBJ2-7 TRBV6-1 . TRBD1 TGTGCCAGCAGTGCCCGGACAGGGAACTTCTACGAGCAGTACTTC CASSARTGNFYEQYF
TRBJ1-2 TRBV5-8 . TRBD1 TGTGCCAGCAGCTTGACGAGAAAGGACAGGCCCTATGGCTACACCTTC CASSLTRKDRPYGYTF
TRBJ1-2 TRBV5-4 . TRBD1 TGTGCCAGCAGCCCAAGACAGGGTAACTATGGCTACACCTTC CASSPRQGNYGYTF
TRBJ2-7 TRBV7-9 . . TGTGCCAGCAGCCGTACAGGGATGGGATCCTACGAGCAGTACTTC CASSRTGMGSYEQYF
TRBJ2-1 TRBV18 once . TGTGCCAGCTCACGGGGGGGCCAATACAATGAGCAGTTCTTC CASSRGGQYNEQFF
TRBJ1-1 TRBV7-9 once TRBD1 TGTGCCAGCAGCTTTCCGACAGGGGGGAACACTGAAGCTTTCTTT CASSFPTGGNTEAFF